This entry lists 25 T cell receptor beta chains sequenced from one sample in a study of cytomegalovirus exposure and HLA in healthy donors. Vbeta (60) and Jbeta (13) primers were used in the PCR. Sequencing used immunoSEQ multiplex PCR; TCRdb keeps in-frame clones, though not all of them. The sample consists of 100,000 to 150,000 clones, more than 15% of them appearing once. Sequenced input: PBMCs. The receptors were sampled from a female donor in good health and CMV-seropositive.

The chain couples TRBV9 to TRBJ2-3, with 8 bases matching TRBD2. The junction had 9 bases not matched to a gene; V was cut back by 7 bases and J by 5 bases. This CDR3 comprises 14 residues. Germline CDR1 is SGDLS and CDR2 is YYNGEE. The CDR3 region has the DNA TGTGCCAGCCAACCGGGACTAGTTCTAGATACGCAGTATTTT. It yields the protein CASQPGLVLDTQYF.

This sequence joins TRBV7-7 and TRBJ2-5; weak D call: TRBD1 (6 bases). V dropped 5 bases and J dropped 5 bases, with 15 bases sitting between them. There are 14 residues in the CDR3. In germline, CDR1 is SSHAT, CDR2 FNYEAQ (reference sequence). DNA of the CDR3: TGTGCCAGCAGCCCCAACAGGGTTAGGGAGACCCAGTACTTC. Encoded protein: CASSPNRVRETQYF.

The chain has TRBV19 and TRBJ2-2, with D possibly being TRBD1 (6 bases). CDR3 length: 16 residues. Germline-derived CDR1 and CDR2 are LNHDA and SQIVND (reference sequence). Trimming removed 5 bases from V and 3 bases from J, with 16 bases in between. The CDR3 here is CASSVNSRGYTGELFF. Here the CDR3 DNA reads TGTGCCAGTAGTGTCAACTCCAGGGGTTACACCGGGGAGCTGTTTTTT.

The rearrangement uses TRBV5-6 and TRBJ2-5; TRBD2 agrees at 9 bases. J lost 5 bases, V lost 4 bases, and 9 bases had no gene match. This CDR3 has 15 residues. Germline V gives CDR1 SGHDT, CDR2 YYEEEE. The DNA for the CDR3 is TGTGCCAGCAGCACCGGGACTAGCATCGGGGAGACCCAGTACTTC. It specifies CASSTGTSIGETQYF.

The chain has TRBV5-1 and TRBJ2-7, with a tentative D call TRBD2 (7 bases). Germline values: CDR1 SGHRS, CDR2 YFSETQ. CDR3 length equals 17 residues. V lost 0 bases, J lost 0 bases, and 16 bases lay in between. CDR3: CASSLVSGGGPSYEQYF. CDR3 nucleotides: TGCGCCAGCAGCTTGGTATCCGGCGGGGGCCCCTCCTACGAGCAGTACTTC.

The chain links TRBV5-1 to TRBJ2-1; 11 bases align to TRBD2. The V and J ends lost 3 bases and 1 base, in that order; junction bases with no gene match: 3. This CDR3 contains 16 residues. CDR1 and CDR2 (germline): SGHRS, YFSETQ. Here the CDR3 DNA reads TGCGCCAGCAGCTCGGGGACTAGCGGTTCCTACAATGAGCAGTTCTTC. Encoded protein: CASSSGTSGSYNEQFF.

This clone was found a few times. This chain links TRBV15 with TRBJ2-7, with D uncertain. The germline V gene has CDR1 LNHNV and CDR2 YYDKDF (reference sequence). Trimming cost V 0 bases and J 2 bases, with 17 bases left between them. The CDR3 consists of 17 residues. The CDR3 protein is CATSRDEFRKRAYEQYF. The CDR3 coding sequence is TGTGCCACCAGCAGAGACGAGTTTCGAAAACGAGCCTACGAGCAGTACTTC.

This chain uses TRBV7-8 with TRBJ1-5, with no clear D. Germline-derived CDR1 and CDR2 are SGHVS and FQNEAQ. V was pared by 5 bases and J by 2 bases, with 13 bases between. This CDR3 is built from 15 residues. The CDR3 bases are TGTGCCAGCAGCCTAGAGCGGGGAGGCAATCAGCCCCAGCATTTT. This translates into CASSLERGGNQPQHF.

This clone was seen a few times. This chain connects TRBV2 to TRBJ1-2, with 7 bases matching TRBD1. With V trimmed by 1 base and J by 3 bases, 2 bases remained unmatched. The CDR3 sequence is 14 residues long. Germline V gives CDR1 SNHLY, CDR2 FYNNEI. The CDR3 spells CASSEGQGDYGYTF. For the CDR3, the DNA is TGTGCCAGCAGTGAAGGACAGGGTGACTATGGCTACACCTTC.

The J gene is TRBJ2-1, the V gene TRBV28; unclear D gene. The CDR3 runs 12 residues. Deletions cut 5 bases from V and 8 bases from J, with 10 bases between. Germline values: CDR1 MDHEN, CDR2 SYDVKM. The CDR3 region has the DNA TGTGCCAGCAGTACTGAGTGGTATGAGCAGTTCTTC. It specifies CASSTEWYEQFF.

This clone was detected a few times. The chain is built from TRBV28 and TRBJ1-5; D remains unclear. CDR3 size: 15 residues. Germline V CDR1 and CDR2: MDHEN, SYDVKM. The V end lost 3 bases, the J end lost 4 bases, and 13 bases lay between the germline ends. The CDR3: CASSFAAVWNQPQHF. CDR3 nucleotide sequence: TGTGCCAGCAGTTTTGCGGCAGTTTGGAATCAGCCCCAGCATTTT.

V is TRBV9 and J is TRBJ1-1; unclear D gene. The CDR3 sequence is 15 residues long. Germline V gene data show CDR1 as SGDLS and CDR2 as YYNGEE. V was clipped by 4 bases and J by 3 bases, with 16 bases between them. CDR3 nucleotides: TGTGCCAGCAGCTCGCCTCAGACGGGAGACACTGAAGCTTTCTTT. Residues: CASSSPQTGDTEAFF.

Concerning this clone itself: Germline and junction disagree at one end, which may indicate a read error. V usage is TRBV30 and J usage is TRBJ2-7; no definite D call. CDR3 size: 11 residues. CDR1 and CDR2 (germline): GTSNPN, SVGIG (reference sequence). The CDR3 is CARSKAGEQYF. The CDR3 nucleotides are TGTGCCCGGAGTAAGGCCGGGGAGCAGTACTTC.

This chain links TRBV19 with TRBJ2-4; 8 nucleotides agree with TRBD1. CDR3 size: 16 residues. Trimming at V came to 5 bases and at J to 1 base, leaving 7 bases not matched to a gene. CDR1 is LNHDA and CDR2 is SQIVND in the germline V gene (reference sequence). This CDR3 reads CASSPGTGWAKNIQYF. The CDR3 DNA reads TGTGCCAGTAGTCCCGGGACAGGCTGGGCCAAAAACATTCAGTACTTC.

The chain uses TRBV28 and TRBJ2-5; D is undetermined. The CDR3 extends over 12 amino acids. The germline CDR1 and CDR2 sequences are MDHEN and SYDVKM. Trimming took off 5 bases at V and 5 bases at J, with 9 bases between the two ends. The CDR3 DNA follows: TGTGCCAGCAGTACCCCCAGTGAGACCCAGTACTTC. As protein: CASSTPSETQYF.

In its sample, this clone was seen a few times. The chain couples TRBV7-2 to TRBJ2-3, with D perhaps matching TRBD2 (6 bases). V was cut by 11 bases and J by 5 bases, with 11 bases left in between. In germline, CDR1 is SGHTA, CDR2 FQGNSA. The CDR3 runs 11 residues. The chain's CDR3 is CAEEGEDTQYF. The CDR3 bases are TGTGCCGAGGAGGGCGAAGATACGCAGTATTTT.

The rearrangement links TRBV25-1 to TRBJ2-1, with 9 bases that match TRBD2. CDR1 is MGHDK and CDR2 is SYGVNS in the germline V gene. The CDR3 loop spans 15 amino acids. Trimming cost V 2 bases and J 9 bases; bases outside gene matches: 8. The CDR3 loop is CASSETAGGPSEQFF. The CDR3 DNA reads TGTGCCAGCAGTGAAACGGCGGGAGGGCCCAGTGAGCAGTTCTTC. The variable domain in full, with the rest retrieved from reference TRBV25-1 and TRBJ2-1, is EADIYQTPRYLVIGTGKKITLECSQTMGHDKMYWYQQDPGMELHLIHYSYGVNSTEKGDLSSESTVSRIRTEHFPLTLESARPSHTSQYLCASSETAGGPSEQFFGPGTRLTVL.

This clone was seen more than once but under ten times. The chain links TRBV30 to TRBJ1-2; D is unresolved. The CDR3 has 12 residues. CDR1 and CDR2 from the germline V gene are GTSNPN and SVGIG (reference sequence). Trimming shortened V by 4 bases and J by 8 bases, and 14 bases separated the two germline ends. The CDR3 loop is CAWMGGLGGYTF. The CDR3 DNA reads as TGTGCCTGGATGGGCGGGTTAGGGGGCTACACCTTC.

This clone was detected a few times. In DNA form, the CDR3 reads TGCAGCGTTGTCCCTAGCGGGAGGGCCGTGGGCAATGAGCAGTTCTTC. This encodes CSVVPSGRAVGNEQFF. This chain connects TRBV29-1 to TRBJ2-1, with 12 nucleotides matching TRBD2. The CDR3 loop spans 16 amino acids. Germline lookup yields CDR1 SQVTM and CDR2 ANQGSEA. V was pared by 4 bases and J by 6 bases, with 10 bases of the junction left unmatched.

This clone was seen only a few times. V and J are TRBV2 and TRBJ1-2; TRBD1 agrees at 10 bases. The V segment lost 6 bases and the J segment 9 bases; nucleotides outside the gene matches: 7. The CDR3 is 13 amino acids. Germline-derived CDR1 and CDR2 are SNHLY and FYNNEI. CDR3 protein: CASSEEGQGRYTF. The CDR3 region has the DNA TGTGCCAGCAGCGAGGAGGGACAGGGGCGCTACACCTTC.

J is TRBJ1-2 and V is TRBV28; D not certain. Germline V gene data show CDR1 as MDHEN and CDR2 as SYDVKM. The CDR3 totals 12 residues. The germline V and J ends were trimmed by 7 bases and 3 bases, with 9 bases remaining between them. The CDR3 bases are TGTGCCAGCACTCCGGCGGACTATGGCTACACCTTC. Protein product: CASTPADYGYTF.

This clone was detected a few times. The V call is TRBV5-4, the J call TRBJ2-3; 14 nucleotides line up with TRBD2. CDR3 length equals 16 residues. Germline CDR1 and CDR2: SGHNT and YYREEE (reference sequence). After removal of 4 bases from V and 3 bases from J, the junction contained 4 bases not matched to a gene. The CDR3: CASSRGLAGVTDTQYF. The CDR3 DNA reads as TGTGCCAGCAGCAGGGGACTAGCGGGGGTAACAGATACGCAGTATTTT.

The CDR3 DNA reads TGTGCCAGCAGCCAAGAACGGGAGACCCAGTACTTC. Protein: CASSQERETQYF. The chain is built from TRBV4-2 and TRBJ2-5; D call uncertain. Germline-derived CDR1 and CDR2 are LGHNA and YNFKEQ. This CDR3 has 12 residues. Trimming cost V 0 bases and J 5 bases, with 4 bases left between them.

In its sample, this clone was seen a few times. The chain combines TRBV7-2 with TRBJ2-7, with 9 bases fitting TRBD2. V lost 3 bases to trimming and J lost 3 bases; unmatched junction nucleotides: 6. Looked up from germline, CDR1 is SGHTA and CDR2 is FQGNSA. This CDR3 is built from 15 residues. The CDR3 region is CASSFVAGGGYEQYF. For the CDR3, the DNA is TGTGCCAGCAGCTTTGTGGCGGGAGGGGGCTACGAGCAGTACTTC. The full variable domain, its missing parts supplied by reference TRBV7-2 and TRBJ2-7, is GAGVSQSPSNKVTEKGKDVELRCDPISGHTALYWYRQSLGQGLEFLIYFQGNSAPDKSGLPSDRFSAERTGGSVSTLTIQRTQQEDSAVYLCASSFVAGGGYEQYFGPGTRLTVT.

This clone occurred a few times. The rearrangement uses TRBV4-3 and TRBJ2-5; 10 positions agree with TRBD1. The V segment lost 0 bases and the J segment 7 bases; nucleotides outside the gene matches: 11. The V gene's germline CDR1 is LGHNA and CDR2 YSLEER. CDR3 size: 17 residues. CDR3 in amino acids: CASSQDAPRTGGATQYF. CDR3 in DNA: TGCGCCAGCAGCCAAGATGCCCCCCGGACAGGGGGTGCGACCCAGTACTTC.